This passage covers 23 T cell receptor beta chains from one sample sequenced in a study of blood T cells in healthy people across ages. The authors ran a second PCR of roughly 6 to 12 cycles using a sample-barcoded 5' primer and a J-beta primer mix. MiXCR, run by TCRdb on the 5' RACE reads, gives a single entry per CDR3 protein. Among 1.5 million to 2 million distinct CDR3 sequences listed, less than 50% were seen once. The sample taken for sequencing was blood. The source is a woman in her forties in good health.

This clonotype was seen only a few times. The chain couples TRBV5-5 to TRBJ2-1; unclear D gene. The CDR3 has 13 residues. CDR1 and CDR2 (germline): SGHKS, YYEKEE (reference sequence). The V end lost 3 bases, the J end lost 9 bases, and 13 bases lay between the germline ends. This chain's CDR3 is CASSSKDVSEQFF. CDR3 in DNA: TGTGCCAGCAGCTCTAAAGACGTGTCTGAGCAGTTCTTC.

The CDR3 DNA reads TGTGCCAGCGCGGCAATGGCTTCGTGGGACAATCGATACGAGCAGTACTTC. Encoded protein: CASAAMASWDNRYEQYF. The V call is TRBV6-2 or TRBV6-3, the J call TRBJ2-7; possibly TRBD1 for D (6 bases). Per the germline V gene, CDR1 is MNHEY and CDR2 is SVGEGT. This CDR3 region has 17 residues. Trimming cost V 8 bases and J 4 bases, with 27 bases left between them.

This chain joins TRBV12-3 or TRBV12-4 and TRBJ2-3, with D possibly matching TRBD1 (5 bases). Trimming shortened V by 6 bases and J by 4 bases, and 14 bases separated the two germline ends. The CDR3 consists of 14 residues. The CDR3 here is CASRDKDGPDTQYF. DNA for the CDR3: TGTGCCAGCAGGGACAAGGACGGCCCAGATACGCAGTATTTT.

V is TRBV4-3 and J is TRBJ2-1; 8 bases map to TRBD2. Germline V gene lookup returns CDR1 LGHNA and CDR2 YSLEER. V lost 0 bases, J lost 1 base, and 8 bases stayed unmatched. The CDR3 consists of 18 residues. The CDR3 DNA follows: TGCGCCAGCAGCCAAGAAACAGGCGGGGGGTATTCCTACAATGAGCAGTTCTTC. Protein product: CASSQETGGGYSYNEQFF.

This rearrangement joins TRBV10-3 to TRBJ1-4; a weak D match, TRBD1 (6 bases). Germline CDR1 and CDR2: ENHRY and SYGVKD. V lost 3 bases, J lost 0 bases, and 14 bases lay in between. The CDR3 contains 17 residues. The CDR3 region has the DNA TGTGCCATCAGTGACCGCGGACAGAGGGCAACTAATGAAAAACTGTTTTTT. This codes for CAISDRGQRATNEKLFF.

This chain uses TRBV29-1 with TRBJ2-4; D may match TRBD1 or TRBD2 (5 bases each). CDR3 length: 12 amino acids. V was cut by 4 bases and J by 9 bases, with 13 bases left in between. CDR1 SQVTM and CDR2 ANQGSEA come from the germline V gene. In nucleotides, the CDR3 is TGCAGCGTTGGAGGGGATGGGGGCATTCAGTACTTC. It is translated as CSVGGDGGIQYF.

This clonotype has a handful of counts. J is TRBJ2-1 and V is TRBV4-3, with 11 nucleotides matching TRBD2. CDR3 length: 16 residues. CDR1 and CDR2 from the germline V gene are LGHNA and YSLEER. V lost 5 bases and J lost 1; bases outside the gene matches: 4. CDR3 in DNA: TGCGCCAGCAGCTCCGGGACTAGCGGTTCCTACAATGAGCAGTTCTTC. Its translation: CASSSGTSGSYNEQFF.

The chain combines TRBV29-1 with TRBJ2-5; 7 bases align to TRBD2. This CDR3 contains 13 residues. The ends lost 4 bases at V and 4 bases at J; junction bases unmatched: 6. CDR1 SQVTM and CDR2 ANQGSEA come from the germline V gene. The CDR3 is CSVGGGVGETQYF. The CDR3 coding sequence is TGCAGCGTTGGTGGGGGGGTGGGAGAGACCCAGTACTTC.

J is TRBJ2-7 and V is TRBV7-8, with D possibly matching TRBD2 (7 bases). Germline V gives CDR1 SGHVS, CDR2 FQNEAQ. This CDR3 spans 15 amino acids. V shed 4 bases and J shed 2 bases, with 15 bases lying between them. CDR3 sequence reads: CASSSTGRDTYEQYF. In nucleotides, the CDR3 is TGTGCCAGCAGCTCCACAGGGAGGGATACCTACGAGCAGTACTTC.

CDR3 nucleotide sequence: TGTGCCAGCAGCCGCCGGGACAGGGATGAAAAACTGTTTTTT. Its protein product is CASSRRDRDEKLFF. The chain recombines TRBV6-2 or TRBV6-3 with TRBJ1-4; 9 bases match TRBD1. V lost 6 bases to trimming and J lost 6 bases; unmatched junction nucleotides: 5. The CDR3 has 14 amino acids. Per the germline V gene, CDR1 is MNHEY and CDR2 is SVGEGT.

The chain is built from TRBV29-1 and TRBJ2-4; weak D call: TRBD2 (6 bases). The CDR3 is 15 amino acids. V dropped 2 bases and J dropped 0 bases, with 11 bases sitting between them. Looked up from germline, CDR1 is SQVTM and CDR2 is ANQGSEA. CDR3: CSVERGGEAKNIQYF. As DNA, the CDR3 is TGCAGCGTTGAAAGAGGAGGGGAAGCCAAAAACATTCAGTACTTC.

The chain is built from TRBV5-1 and TRBJ2-3, with 7 bases identical to TRBD2. CDR1 is SGHRS, CDR2 YFSETQ, per germline. J gave up 6 bases and V 1 base, and 2 bases lay outside the gene matches. This CDR3 is built from 13 residues. The CDR3 DNA follows: TGCGCCAGCAGCTTGCGGGGGGACGATACGCAGTATTTT. Residues: CASSLRGDDTQYF.

The gene calls are TRBV4-3 and TRBJ2-5; D is uncertain. Germline lookup yields CDR1 LGHNA and CDR2 YSLEER. The CDR3 runs to 12 residues. Trimming took off 0 bases at V and 7 bases at J, with 6 bases between the two ends. Here the CDR3 DNA reads TGCGCCAGCAGCCAAGATAAAAGGACCCAGTACTTC. This sequence encodes CASSQDKRTQYF.

This CDR3 reads CASSRVGRNNYGYTF. In DNA form, the CDR3 reads TGTGCCAGCAGTCGCGTGGGACGGAATAACTATGGCTACACCTTC. The chain couples TRBV6-2 or TRBV6-3 to TRBJ1-2; tentative D call: TRBD1 (5 bases). The ends were cut back, 5 bases at V and 1 base at J, with 14 bases in the middle. Germline CDR1 MNHEY, CDR2 SVGEGT. The CDR3 is 15 residues long.

This chain joins TRBV25-1 and TRBJ2-1; D may be TRBD1 (5 bases). CDR1 is MGHDK, CDR2 SYGVNS, per germline. The CDR3 totals 15 residues. Trimming pared 8 bases from V and 6 bases from J, leaving 20 bases between. In nucleotides, the CDR3 is TGTGCCAGCCTACCCGCAGGAAAAGGGGCCAATGAGCAGTTCTTC. It codes for CASLPAGKGANEQFF.

This clonotype has more than one count but fewer than ten. This chain uses TRBV3-1 with TRBJ1-2; D is unclear. The CDR3 extends over 15 amino acids. V gave up 8 bases and J gave up 6 bases, with 22 bases separating them. Germline V gene sequence: CDR1 LGHDT, CDR2 YNNKEL (reference sequence). The CDR3 loop is CASPDGLLAHNGYTF. For the CDR3, the DNA is TGTGCCAGCCCAGATGGTCTGTTGGCACACAATGGCTACACCTTC.

The CDR3 loop reads CSATGTSGGSEQYF. The DNA for the CDR3 is TGCAGTGCCACCGGGACTAGCGGGGGGAGCGAGCAGTACTTC. The chain is built from TRBV20-1 and TRBJ2-5; 15 bases are shared with TRBD2. Gene TRBJ2-7 matches the end of the DNA better, so the J call may be wrong. From germline, CDR1 is DFQATT and CDR2 SNEGSKA (reference sequence). The length of the CDR3 is 14 residues.

This clonotype was detected a few times. This chain links TRBV20-1 with TRBJ2-7, with D uncertain. The CDR3 is 11 amino acids. V lost 5 bases and J 6 bases, leaving 11 bases between the germline ends. Per germline, CDR1 DFQATT and CDR2 SNEGSKA (reference sequence). CDR3 nucleotides: TGCAGTGCTGCCCGGGTTTCCGAGCAGTACTTC. This encodes CSAARVSEQYF.

J is TRBJ2-3 and V is TRBV4-3, with 8 positions matching TRBD1. The CDR3 loop spans 13 amino acids. V gave up 8 bases and J gave up 4 bases; unmatched junction bases: 5. Germline lookup yields CDR1 LGHNA and CDR2 YSLEER. In nucleotides, the CDR3 is TGCGCCAGCGCAACAGGGGGGCCAGATACGCAGTATTTT. Translation: CASATGGPDTQYF.

This clonotype was observed a handful of times. V gene TRBV7-2 combines with J gene TRBJ2-1; 8 positions match TRBD1. This CDR3 spans 14 amino acids. Germline V CDR1 and CDR2: SGHTA, FQGNSA. Trimming removed 7 bases from V and 5 bases from J; junction bases left unmatched: 7. The CDR3 nucleotides read TGTGCCAGCACCTCGGACAGGGTCGACAATGAGCAGTTCTTC. This translates into CASTSDRVDNEQFF.

This clonotype was seen once. The chain couples TRBV20-1 to TRBJ2-1; 10 nucleotides match TRBD1. CDR1 and CDR2 from the germline V gene are DFQATT and SNEGSKA (reference sequence). V was pared by 0 bases and J by 7 bases, with 6 bases of the junction left unmatched. CDR3 length: 15 amino acids. CDR3 loop: CSARDGQGVGNEQFF. CDR3 coding DNA: TGCAGTGCTAGAGACGGACAGGGGGTAGGAAATGAGCAGTTCTTC.

J is TRBJ2-7 and V is TRBV7-2; a possible D gene is TRBD2 (6 bases). The CDR3 consists of 11 residues. V dropped 8 bases and J dropped 6 bases, with 11 bases sitting between them. Germline V CDR1 and CDR2: SGHTA, FQGNSA. CDR3 sequence (DNA): TGTGCCAGCCTAGGAGGGGCCGAGCAGTACTTC. Protein product: CASLGGAEQYF.

The gene calls are TRBV29-1 and TRBJ1-2; D ambiguous. Germline CDR1 reads SQVTM; CDR2 reads ANQGSEA. The germline V and J ends were trimmed by 4 bases and 7 bases, with 10 bases remaining between them. The CDR3 covers 11 residues. This CDR3 is CSVGGGPGYTF. The CDR3 DNA is TGCAGCGTTGGAGGTGGGCCTGGCTACACCTTC.